The clone carrying this T cell receptor beta chain was counted many times. The antigen remains undetermined. Germline V gene sequence: CDR1 SGHDT, CDR2 YYEEEE. The CDR3 extends over 12 amino acids. V lost 5 bases and J lost 6, with 11 bases in between. This sample was taken from a study of human T cells and chemical hapten exposure. Study background: TCR yields differed between samples (mainly from small differences in pooled library volume). Study-level points and caveats: TCRs exceeding 1 in 1000 frequency stayed unchanged with DPC sensitization.

Unique molecular identifiers were affixed to discrete cDNA molecules within the library. TCRdb analysed the RACE reads with MiXCR anew, one entry per CDR3 protein. The sample has over 50,000 distinct CDR3 sequences, around 10% seen once. Time point noted: patch test 1, 2 weeks after DPC sensitization. Treatment of the sample: therapeutic diphenylcyclopropenone sensitization with weekly scalp DPC. Total RNA extraction was carried out from unfractionated whole blood. The source was whole blood, collected in connection with sensitization to the hapten diphenylcyclopropenone (DPC). The receptor was isolated from a woman in her thirties or forties with alopecia areata. Some clones in this sample may be carry-over from other donors' samples. The chain has TRBV5-6 and TRBJ1-1; no reliable D call. In DNA form, the CDR3 reads TGTGCCAGCAGGCTCGGGAGAGCTGAAGCTTTCTTT. Encoded protein: CASRLGRAEAFF.